This T cell receptor (beta chain) originates from a study of cytomegalovirus exposure and HLA in healthy donors. General observations from the study: Diagnosis of cytomegalovirus status made by the classifier reportedly showed high specificity and sensitivity. Cytomegalovirus-associated TCR beta chains were listed, numbering 150 to 200. While the bulk of TCR sequences proved rare, some public TCRs turned up in many donors.

Germline V lookup: CDR1 MGHRA, CDR2 YSYEKL. Trimming took 1 base from V and 4 from J, leaving 11 bases between them. The CDR3 has 15 amino acids. On this clone itself: Its antigen is unidentified.

Separation from the roughly 680-subject first cohort characterized the roughly 120-subject validation cohort, to which the donors belonged. Data came from immunoSEQ multiplex PCR; TCRdb stores just in-frame clones and leaves some out. The sample includes around 50,000 clones, 94% of them seen just once. This chain joins TRBV4-1 and TRBJ1-5, with no clear D. The specimen sequenced was PBMCs. The TCR sequence derives from a woman between 18 and 29 years old in good health and CMV-seropositive. DNA for the CDR3: TGCGCCAGCAGCCAAGGGCCGGGTAGGAATCAGCCCCAGCATTTT. This gives the protein CASSQGPGRNQPQHF.